This T cell receptor beta chain was sequenced for a study of vaccination and CD4 T cells after COVID-19. Noted time point: late sampling 161 to 241 days after vaccination in three convalescent patients. TCRdb reprocessed the PCR reads via MiXCR and lists one record per CDR3 protein. The table records more than 35,000 distinct CDR3 sequences, more than 30% of them present only once. This clonotype was picked up a small number of times. The sequenced sample was CD4+ T cells from blood, obtained about 7 months after SARS-CoV-2 vaccination. This receptor was identified in a human donor who had recovered from COVID-19.

CDR3 coding DNA: TGTGCCAGCAGCTTAGTAGCAGAAGGACAGCAGTACTTC. As protein: CASSLVAEGQQYF. This chain joins TRBV7-8 and TRBJ2-7; no definite D call. The V end lost 1 base, the J end lost 8 bases, and 12 bases lay between the germline ends. Germline CDR1 SGHVS, CDR2 FQNEAQ. This CDR3 region has 13 residues. The whole variable domain, filled in from reference TRBV7-8 and TRBJ2-7, reads GAGVSQSPRYKVAKRGQDVALRCDPISGHVSLFWYQQALGQGPEFLTYFQNEAQLDKSGLPSDRFFAERPEGSVSTLKIQRTQQEDSAVYLCASSLVAEGQQYFGPGTRLTVT.